This T cell receptor (beta chain) emerged from a study of blood T cell repertoires in COVID-19. Germline-derived CDR1 and CDR2 are MNHEY and SVGAGI. V lost 5 bases, J lost 3 bases, and 8 bases stayed unmatched. This CDR3 has 15 residues. Source study methods: How many nucleated cells were present was estimated from reference gene primer amplification. The data were produced by immunoSEQ multiplex PCR, yet TCRdb's version contains in-frame clones alone and is incomplete. Clonal size and the V and J genes are those of that table, whereas D and trimming came from the DNA. The data hold roughly 82,000 clones, with about four fifths observed a single time.

The sequencing sample was made of peripheral blood. This sequence originates from a woman aged 55-70 years with acute or convalescent COVID-19. The V gene is TRBV6-5, the J gene TRBJ1-2; 8 bases match TRBD1. Here the CDR3 reads CASSRTGSQDYGYTF. The CDR3 nucleotides read TGTGCCAGCAGTCGGACAGGGTCTCAGGACTATGGCTACACCTTC.